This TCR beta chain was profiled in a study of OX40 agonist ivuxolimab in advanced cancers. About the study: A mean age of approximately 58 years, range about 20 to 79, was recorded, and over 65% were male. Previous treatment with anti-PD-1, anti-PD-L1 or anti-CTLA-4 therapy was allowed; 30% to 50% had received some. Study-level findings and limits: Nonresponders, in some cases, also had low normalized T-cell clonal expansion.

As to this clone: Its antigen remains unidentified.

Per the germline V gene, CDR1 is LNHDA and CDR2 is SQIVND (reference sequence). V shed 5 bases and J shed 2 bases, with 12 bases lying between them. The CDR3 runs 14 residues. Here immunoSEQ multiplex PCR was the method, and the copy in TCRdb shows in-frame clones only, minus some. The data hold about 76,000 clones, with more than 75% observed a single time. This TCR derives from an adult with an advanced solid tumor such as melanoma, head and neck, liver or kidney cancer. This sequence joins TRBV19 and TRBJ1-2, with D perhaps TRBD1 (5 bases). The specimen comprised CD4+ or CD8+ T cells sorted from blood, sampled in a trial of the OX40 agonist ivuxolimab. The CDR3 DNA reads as TGTGCCAGTAGTGGGCAGGGCACCAACTATGGCTACACCTTC. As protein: CASSGQGTNYGYTF.